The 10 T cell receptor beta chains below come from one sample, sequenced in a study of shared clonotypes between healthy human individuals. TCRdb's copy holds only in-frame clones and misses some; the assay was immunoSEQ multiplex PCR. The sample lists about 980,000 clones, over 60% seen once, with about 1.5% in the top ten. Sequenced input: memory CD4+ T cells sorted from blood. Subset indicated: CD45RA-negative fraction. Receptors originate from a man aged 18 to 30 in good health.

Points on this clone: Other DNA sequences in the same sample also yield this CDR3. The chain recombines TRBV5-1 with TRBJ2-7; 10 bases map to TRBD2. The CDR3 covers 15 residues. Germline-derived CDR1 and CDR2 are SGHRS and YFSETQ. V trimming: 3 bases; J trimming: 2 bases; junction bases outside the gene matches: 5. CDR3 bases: TGCGCCAGCAGCTGGGGCACTAGCGGGACCTACGAGCAGTACTTC. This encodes CASSWGTSGTYEQYF.

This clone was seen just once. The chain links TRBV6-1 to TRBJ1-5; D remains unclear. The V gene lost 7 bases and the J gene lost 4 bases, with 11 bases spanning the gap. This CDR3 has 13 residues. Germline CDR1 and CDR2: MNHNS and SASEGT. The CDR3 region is CASTMDLNQPQHF. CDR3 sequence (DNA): TGTGCCAGCACCATGGACCTAAATCAGCCCCAGCATTTT.

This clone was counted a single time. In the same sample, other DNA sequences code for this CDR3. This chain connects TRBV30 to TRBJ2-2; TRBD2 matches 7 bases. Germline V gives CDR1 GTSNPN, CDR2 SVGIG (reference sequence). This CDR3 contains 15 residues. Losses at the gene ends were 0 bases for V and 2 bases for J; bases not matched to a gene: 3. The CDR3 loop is CAWSVRGGNTGELFF. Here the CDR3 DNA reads TGTGCCTGGAGTGTCCGCGGGGGAAACACCGGGGAGCTGTTTTTT.

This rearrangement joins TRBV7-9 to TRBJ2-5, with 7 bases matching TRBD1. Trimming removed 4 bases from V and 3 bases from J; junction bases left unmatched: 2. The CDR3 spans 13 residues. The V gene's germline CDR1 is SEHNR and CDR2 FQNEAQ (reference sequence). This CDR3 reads CASSSGTEETQYF. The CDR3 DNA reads TGTGCCAGCAGCTCTGGGACAGAAGAGACCCAGTACTTC. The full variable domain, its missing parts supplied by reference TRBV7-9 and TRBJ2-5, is DTGVSQNPRHKITKRGQNVTFRCDPISEHNRLYWYRQTLGQGPEFLTYFQNEAQLEKSRLLSDRFSAERPKGSFSTLEIQRTEQGDSAMYLCASSSGTEETQYFGPGTRLLVL.

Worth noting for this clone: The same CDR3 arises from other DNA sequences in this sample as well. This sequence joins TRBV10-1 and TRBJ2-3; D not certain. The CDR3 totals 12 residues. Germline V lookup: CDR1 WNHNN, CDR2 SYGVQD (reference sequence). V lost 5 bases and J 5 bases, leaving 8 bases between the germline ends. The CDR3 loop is CASSHNRDTQYF. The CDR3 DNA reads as TGCGCCAGCAGTCACAACAGAGATACGCAGTATTTT.

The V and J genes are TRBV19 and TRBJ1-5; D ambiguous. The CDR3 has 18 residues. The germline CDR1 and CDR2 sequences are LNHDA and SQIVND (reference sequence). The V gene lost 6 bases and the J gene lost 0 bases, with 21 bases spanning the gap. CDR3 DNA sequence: TGTGCCAGTAGCCCCGAAAGAGCGCTGGGGATTAGCAATCAGCCCCAGCATTTT. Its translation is CASSPERALGISNQPQHF.

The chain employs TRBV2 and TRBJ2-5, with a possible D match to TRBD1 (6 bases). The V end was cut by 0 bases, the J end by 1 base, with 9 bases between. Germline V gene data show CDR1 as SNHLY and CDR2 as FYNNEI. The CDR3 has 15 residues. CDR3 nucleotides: TGTGCCAGCAGTGAAGCGGGGGCCCGCCAAGAGACCCAGTACTTC. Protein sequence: CASSEAGARQETQYF.

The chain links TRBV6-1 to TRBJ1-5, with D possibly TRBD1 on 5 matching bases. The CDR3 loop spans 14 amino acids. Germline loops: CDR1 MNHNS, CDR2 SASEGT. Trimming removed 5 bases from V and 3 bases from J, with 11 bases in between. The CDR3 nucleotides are TGTGCCAGCAGTCTGGGACCGTTCAATCAGCCCCAGCATTTT. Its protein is CASSLGPFNQPQHF.

The CDR3 sequence is CASSWVGLAADTQYF. The CDR3 region has the DNA TGTGCCAGCAGCTGGGTCGGACTAGCGGCTGATACGCAGTATTTT. The chain employs TRBV7-9 and TRBJ2-3; 10 nucleotides line up with TRBD2. CDR1 and CDR2 (germline): SEHNR, FQNEAQ (reference sequence). The CDR3 runs to 15 residues. The junction had 7 bases not matched to a gene; V was cut back by 4 bases and J by 6 bases.

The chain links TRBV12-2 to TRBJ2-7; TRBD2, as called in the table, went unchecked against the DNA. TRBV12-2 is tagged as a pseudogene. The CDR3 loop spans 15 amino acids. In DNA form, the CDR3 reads TGTGCAAGTCGCTTCACTTCCTCAAGCTCCTACGAGCAGTACTTC. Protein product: CASRFTSSSSYEQYF.